These 30 T cell receptor beta chains were all obtained from the same sample, sequenced in a study of T cell responses to AZD1222 COVID-19 vaccine. The protocol was immunoSEQ multiplex PCR, while the TCRdb copy is restricted to in-frame clones and leaves out a portion. The sample has approximately 180,000 clones, 85% to 90% seen once. The sample was peripheral blood, taken on day 0 of AZD1222 vaccination. The receptors stem from an adult in good health.

V usage is TRBV7-2 and J usage is TRBJ1-6; 9 bases fit TRBD1. CDR1 SGHTA and CDR2 FQGNSA come from the germline V gene. V lost 0 bases to trimming and J lost 7 bases; unmatched junction nucleotides: 4. The CDR3 has 16 amino acids. CDR3 DNA: TGTGCCAGCAGCTTAGCGTTGACAGGGGGAAATTCACCCCTCCACTTT. The encoded protein is CASSLALTGGNSPLHF.

The chain recombines TRBV28 with TRBJ2-4; D not certain. Trimming took off 6 bases at V and 5 bases at J, with 11 bases between the two ends. This CDR3 is built from 13 residues. Germline lookup yields CDR1 MDHEN and CDR2 SYDVKM. CDR3 nucleotides: TGTGCCAGCAGAATCAATTCAGAAAACATTCAGTACTTC. Its translation is CASRINSENIQYF.

The chain links TRBV5-1 to TRBJ2-7; D could derive from TRBD1 or TRBD2 (6 bases each). Germline-derived CDR1 and CDR2 are SGHRS and YFSETQ. This CDR3 is 14 amino acids long. V was trimmed by 4 bases and J by 2 bases, leaving 13 bases between them. The DNA for the CDR3 is TGCGCCAGCAGCGGGGGGCCAGACACCTACGAGCAGTACTTC. Its protein product is CASSGGPDTYEQYF.

J is TRBJ1-5 and V is TRBV7-6; D unresolved. V lost 5 bases and J lost 3, with 8 bases in between. The CDR3 runs to 13 residues. Germline assignment: CDR1 SGHVS and CDR2 FNYEAQ. CDR3 sequence (DNA): TGTGCCAGCAGCCCCCGGAACAATCAGCCCCAGCATTTT. Residues: CASSPRNNQPQHF. The complete variable domain, with remaining parts taken from reference TRBV7-6 and TRBJ1-5, reads GAGVSQSPRYKVTKRGQDVALRCDPISGHVSLYWYRQALGQGPEFLTYFNYEAQQDKSGLPNDRFSAERPEGSISTLTIQRTEQRDSAMYRCASSPRNNQPQHFGDGTRLSIL.

This clone appeared once. The chain recombines TRBV29-1 with TRBJ2-2; 8 bases map to TRBD1. This CDR3 is built from 15 residues. Germline V lookup: CDR1 SQVTM, CDR2 ANQGSEA. V lost 7 bases, J lost 7 bases, and 14 bases stayed unmatched. The CDR3 DNA reads as TGCAGCGGAAACCAAGGACAGGGACGGGGCGGGGAGCTGTTTTTT. As protein: CSGNQGQGRGGELFF.

The V and J genes are TRBV14 and TRBJ2-1; TRBD2 might be the D (6 bases). The CDR3 extends over 17 amino acids. The germline CDR1 and CDR2 sequences are SGHDN and FVKESK. V lost 0 bases, J lost 0 bases, and 12 bases lay in between. The CDR3 reads CASSQDRAGLSYNEQFF. The CDR3 DNA follows: TGTGCCAGCAGCCAAGATCGGGCGGGACTCTCCTACAATGAGCAGTTCTTC. Combining the CDR3 with reference TRBV14 and TRBJ2-1 gives the whole variable domain EAGVTQFPSHSVIEKGQTVTLRCDPISGHDNLYWYRRVMGKEIKFLLHFVKESKQDESGMPNNRFLAERTGGTYSTLKVQPAELEDSGVYFCASSQDRAGLSYNEQFFGPGTRLTVL.

The chain uses TRBV30 and TRBJ1-5; 7 bases match TRBD1. V was pared by 2 bases and J by 4 bases, with 20 bases of the junction left unmatched. This CDR3 has 19 residues. Germline V CDR1 and CDR2: GTSNPN, SVGIG (reference sequence). CDR3 coding DNA: TGTGCCTGGAGTCCCCGGATGAGTCTGGCGACAGGGAGGAATCAGCCCCAGCATTTT. It specifies CAWSPRMSLATGRNQPQHF.

J is TRBJ2-7 and V is TRBV11-2, with D maybe TRBD1 (6 bases). This CDR3 comprises 14 residues. Germline V gene data show CDR1 as SGHAT and CDR2 as FQNNGV. Between the trimmed V and J ends, which lost 2 bases and 0 bases, there was a span of 8 bases. CDR3 loop: CASSLRDTSYEQYF. The CDR3 nucleotides read TGTGCCAGCAGCTTACGGGACACCTCCTACGAGCAGTACTTC.

The rearrangement links TRBV6-5 to TRBJ1-5, with D hard to call. The germline V and J ends were trimmed by 10 bases and 5 bases, with 21 bases remaining between them. This CDR3 spans 15 amino acids. CDR1 and CDR2 from the germline V gene are MNHEY and SVGAGI. CDR3 residues: CATTREPIPDQPQHF. Written as DNA, the CDR3 is TGTGCCACCACTAGGGAACCCATCCCCGATCAGCCCCAGCATTTT.

J is TRBJ2-2 and V is TRBV9, with a possible D match to TRBD2 (5 bases). V gave up 2 bases and J gave up 3 bases, with 14 bases separating them. Germline CDR1 and CDR2: SGDLS and YYNGEE. This CDR3 has 16 residues. CDR3 loop: CASSVRGLSDTGELFF. CDR3 in DNA: TGTGCCAGCAGCGTGAGAGGGCTGTCGGACACCGGGGAGCTGTTTTTT.

V and J are TRBV19 and TRBJ2-5; 14 nucleotides match TRBD2. V lost 3 bases to trimming and J lost 5 bases; unmatched junction nucleotides: 5. The length of the CDR3 is 16 residues. Germline V lookup: CDR1 LNHDA, CDR2 SQIVND (reference sequence). The CDR3 loop is CASSMGLAGEVETQYF. CDR3 DNA sequence: TGTGCCAGTAGTATGGGACTAGCGGGAGAGGTTGAGACCCAGTACTTC.

The chain has TRBV5-8 and TRBJ2-5; D gene uncertain. V was clipped by 2 bases and J by 4 bases, with 3 bases between them. Per germline, CDR1 SGHTS and CDR2 YDEGEE. This CDR3 has 11 residues. Written as DNA, the CDR3 is TGTGCCAGCAGCTTTTTAGAGACCCAGTACTTC. Its translation: CASSFLETQYF.

The gene calls are TRBV2 and TRBJ2-5; 8 positions agree with TRBD1. Unmatched junction bases numbered 3, after V lost 6 bases and J lost 6 bases. The CDR3 has 12 amino acids. Germline V CDR1 and CDR2: SNHLY, FYNNEI. The chain's CDR3 is CASRDRVQTQYF. CDR3 nucleotide sequence: TGTGCCAGCAGGGACAGGGTGCAGACCCAGTACTTC.

The chain employs TRBV21-1 and TRBJ2-1; the table's D call, TRBD2, was not checked against the DNA. TRBV21-1 is designated a pseudogene. This CDR3 has 15 amino acids. CDR3 loop: CASSNRTSRYNEQFF. The CDR3 region has the DNA TGTGCCAGCAGCAACCGGACTAGCCGTTACAATGAGCAGTTCTTC.

This clone was observed a few times. The chain is built from TRBV7-2 and TRBJ1-4, with D unclear. The CDR3 spans 17 residues. The V gene's germline CDR1 is SGHTA and CDR2 FQGNSA. The V and J ends lost 1 base and 0 bases respectively, with 12 bases between them. The CDR3 region is CASSLVSAGATNEKLFF. CDR3 coding DNA: TGTGCCAGCAGCTTAGTTTCTGCAGGAGCAACTAATGAAAAACTGTTTTTT. Filled out from reference TRBV7-2 and TRBJ1-4, the complete variable domain reads GAGVSQSPSNKVTEKGKDVELRCDPISGHTALYWYRQSLGQGLEFLIYFQGNSAPDKSGLPSDRFSAERTGGSVSTLTIQRTQQEDSAVYLCASSLVSAGATNEKLFFGSGTQLSVL.

The CDR3 DNA reads TGTGCCAGCAGTTCACTTGTCAATGAGCAGTTCTTC. Translated, it gives CASSSLVNEQFF. The J gene is TRBJ2-1, the V gene TRBV3-1 (or the pseudogene TRBV3-2); D ambiguous. The CDR3 runs to 12 residues. V shed 6 bases and J shed 6 bases, with 9 bases lying between them. CDR1 is LGHDT, CDR2 YNNKEL, per germline (reference sequence).

The genes are TRBV6-6 and TRBJ1-1; D gene unclear. Trimming left V 7 bases short and J 5 bases short, with 17 bases between. Per germline, CDR1 MNHNY and CDR2 SVGAGI (reference sequence). The CDR3 consists of 14 residues. For the CDR3, the DNA is TGTGCCAGCACCCCCCGGTCAGGCGGAACTGAAGCTTTCTTT. Translated: CASTPRSGGTEAFF.

V gene TRBV19 combines with J gene TRBJ1-1; TRBD1 agrees at 9 bases. From germline, CDR1 is LNHDA and CDR2 SQIVND (reference sequence). J lost 1 base, V lost 4 bases, and 7 bases had no gene match. The CDR3 has 16 residues. CDR3 bases: TGTGCCAGTAGTAGGATACAGGGGGCACGGAACACTGAAGCTTTCTTT. Its protein is CASSRIQGARNTEAFF. Full variable domain (rest looked up from reference TRBV19 and TRBJ1-1): DGGITQSPKYLFRKEGQNVTLSCEQNLNHDAMYWYRQDPGQGLRLIYYSQIVNDFQKGDIAEGYSVSREKKESFPLTVTSAQKNPTAFYLCASSRIQGARNTEAFFGQGTRLTVV.

The rearrangement uses TRBV7-9 and TRBJ1-1; 8 bases are a match to TRBD1. The CDR3 has 14 residues. Germline V gene data show CDR1 as SEHNR and CDR2 as FQNEAQ (reference sequence). After removal of 5 bases from V and 4 bases from J, the junction contained 6 bases not matched to a gene. CDR3 nucleotides: TGTGCCAGCAGCCCTCAGGGGGCAGGCACTGAAGCTTTCTTT. Translation gives CASSPQGAGTEAFF.

This chain connects TRBV25-1 to TRBJ1-5; D gene ambiguous. Germline V gene sequence: CDR1 MGHDK, CDR2 SYGVNS. The CDR3 loop spans 14 amino acids. V was pared by 2 bases and J by 0 bases, with 5 bases between. The CDR3 nucleotides are TGTGCCAGCAGTGAAGAAAATAGCAATCAGCCCCAGCATTTT. Translating it yields CASSEENSNQPQHF.

This rearrangement joins TRBV2 to TRBJ1-2; D is perhaps TRBD1 (5 bases). The CDR3 spans 15 residues. V dropped 4 bases and J dropped 4 bases, with 16 bases sitting between them. Germline V gene sequence: CDR1 SNHLY, CDR2 FYNNEI. The CDR3 sequence is CASSAGTPAGYGYTF. The DNA of the CDR3 is TGTGCCAGCAGTGCCGGGACCCCTGCGGGCTATGGCTACACCTTC.

The chain carries TRBV4-1 and TRBJ2-1; 11 bases are a match to TRBD2. From germline, CDR1 is MGHRA and CDR2 YSYEKL. V lost 3 bases, J lost 5 bases, and 3 bases stayed unmatched. The CDR3 runs to 15 residues. The CDR3 protein is CASSHLTSGNNEQFF. For the CDR3, the DNA is TGCGCCAGCAGCCACCTGACTAGCGGGAACAATGAGCAGTTCTTC.

This clone appeared once. J is TRBJ2-2 and V is TRBV3-1 (or the pseudogene TRBV3-2); 8 nucleotides match TRBD1. Germline V gene lookup returns CDR1 LGHDT and CDR2 YNNKEL (reference sequence). V lost 5 bases and J lost 0; bases outside the gene matches: 5. The CDR3 contains 16 residues. Here the CDR3 DNA reads TGTGCCAGCAGCACGGGGACAGGCTCGAACACCGGGGAGCTGTTTTTT. Amino acid sequence: CASSTGTGSNTGELFF.

CDR3 DNA: TGTGCCAGCAGTCCCACAGGGTTAACCTACGAGCAGTACTTC. Amino acid sequence: CASSPTGLTYEQYF. The chain recombines TRBV28 with TRBJ2-7; maybe TRBD1 (6 bases). V lost 5 bases to trimming and J lost 2 bases, with 13 bases between them. In germline, CDR1 is MDHEN, CDR2 SYDVKM. The CDR3 loop spans 14 amino acids.

The gene calls are TRBV30 and TRBJ1-2, with 7 bases lining up with TRBD1. The length of the CDR3 is 13 residues. The ends lost 7 bases at V and 7 bases at J; junction bases unmatched: 12. Looked up from germline, CDR1 is GTSNPN and CDR2 is SVGIG (reference sequence). CDR3 region: CAYSGQIFGGYTF. The CDR3, as DNA: TGTGCCTACTCGGGACAGATCTTCGGTGGCTACACCTTC.

This chain's CDR3 is CASSQSGHNTGELFF. As DNA, the CDR3 is TGTGCCAGCAGCCAATCCGGACATAACACCGGGGAGCTGTTTTTT. The chain carries TRBV3-1 (or the pseudogene TRBV3-2) and TRBJ2-2, with D maybe TRBD1 (5 bases). Trimming pared 2 bases from V and 2 bases from J, leaving 9 bases between. Germline V gene sequence: CDR1 LGHDT, CDR2 YNNKEL (reference sequence). The CDR3 runs to 15 residues.

This chain joins TRBV9 and TRBJ2-2; D gene uncertain. The CDR3 runs 15 residues. V lost 0 bases to trimming and J lost 4 bases, with 10 bases between them. Germline V gene data show CDR1 as SGDLS and CDR2 as YYNGEE. The CDR3 coding sequence is TGTGCCAGCAGCGTAGCAGGTTCCTCCACCGGGGAGCTGTTTTTT. This codes for CASSVAGSSTGELFF.

Concerning this clone itself: This same CDR3 is encoded by further DNA sequences in the sample. This chain links TRBV28 with TRBJ1-2; a possible D gene is TRBD1 (5 bases). The CDR3 is 12 residues long. V lost 6 bases and J 4 bases, leaving 9 bases between the germline ends. Germline CDR1 MDHEN, CDR2 SYDVKM. CDR3 coding DNA: TGTGCCAGCAGGACAGCTACCTATGGCTACACCTTC. Its translation: CASRTATYGYTF.

The chain combines TRBV10-1 with TRBJ1-1; 10 nucleotides align to TRBD1. The CDR3 loop spans 14 amino acids. Germline values: CDR1 WNHNN, CDR2 SYGVQD (reference sequence). The V segment lost 4 bases and the J segment 6 bases; nucleotides outside the gene matches: 5. The CDR3 DNA reads as TGCGCCAGCAGTGGGCGGACAGGGGGGCCTGAAGCTTTCTTT. This sequence encodes CASSGRTGGPEAFF.

The chain is built from TRBV7-6 and TRBJ2-1; 7 bases agree with TRBD2. V gave up 2 bases and J gave up 0 bases; unmatched junction bases: 1. The CDR3 is 15 amino acids. In germline, CDR1 is SGHVS, CDR2 FNYEAQ. CDR3 region: CASSLSGDSYNEQFF. In DNA, the CDR3 is TGTGCCAGCAGCTTAAGCGGGGACTCCTACAATGAGCAGTTCTTC.